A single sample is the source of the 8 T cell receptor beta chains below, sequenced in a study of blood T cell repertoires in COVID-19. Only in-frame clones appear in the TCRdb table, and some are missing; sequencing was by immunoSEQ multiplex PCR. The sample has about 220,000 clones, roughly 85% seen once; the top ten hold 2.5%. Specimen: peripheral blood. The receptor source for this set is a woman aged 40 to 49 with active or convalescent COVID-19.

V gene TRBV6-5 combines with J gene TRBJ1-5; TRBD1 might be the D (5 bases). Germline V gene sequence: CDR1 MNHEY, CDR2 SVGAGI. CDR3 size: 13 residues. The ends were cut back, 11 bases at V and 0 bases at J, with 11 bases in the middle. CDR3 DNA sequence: TGTGCCGCGGGGGAGCTTAGCAATCAGCCCCAGCATTTT. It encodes CAAGELSNQPQHF.

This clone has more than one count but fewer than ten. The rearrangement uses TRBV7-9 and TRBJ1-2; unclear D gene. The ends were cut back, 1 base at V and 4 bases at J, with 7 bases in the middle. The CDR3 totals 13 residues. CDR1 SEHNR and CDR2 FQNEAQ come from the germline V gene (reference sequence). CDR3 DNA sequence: TGTGCCAGCAGCTTAGGGAGCCCCTATGGCTACACCTTC. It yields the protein CASSLGSPYGYTF.

For the CDR3, the DNA is TGTGCCAGTGGCAGGTTCTACGAGCAGTACTTC. Translated, it gives CASGRFYEQYF. V and J are TRBV19 and TRBJ2-7; the D is unclear. Trimming took 8 bases from V and 3 from J, leaving 8 bases between them. The CDR3 extends over 11 amino acids. CDR1 and CDR2 from the germline V gene are LNHDA and SQIVND (reference sequence).

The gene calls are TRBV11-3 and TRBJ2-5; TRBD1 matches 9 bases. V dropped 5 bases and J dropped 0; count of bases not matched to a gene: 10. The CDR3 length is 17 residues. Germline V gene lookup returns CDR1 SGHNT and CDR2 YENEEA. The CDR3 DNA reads TGTGCCAGCAGCGACTGGACACGGACAGGGGACCAAGAGACCCAGTACTTC. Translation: CASSDWTRTGDQETQYF.

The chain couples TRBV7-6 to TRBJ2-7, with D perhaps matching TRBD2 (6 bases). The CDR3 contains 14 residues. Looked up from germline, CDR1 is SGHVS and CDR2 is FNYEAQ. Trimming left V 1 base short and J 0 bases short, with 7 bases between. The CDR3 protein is CASSLVGSSYEQYF. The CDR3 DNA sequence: TGTGCCAGCAGCTTAGTCGGGAGCTCCTACGAGCAGTACTTC.

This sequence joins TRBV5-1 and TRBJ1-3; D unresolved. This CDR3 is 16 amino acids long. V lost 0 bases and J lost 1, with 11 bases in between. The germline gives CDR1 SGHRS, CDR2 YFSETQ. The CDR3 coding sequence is TGCGCCAGCAGCTTGGATCCAGGAGGTTCTGGAAACACCATATATTTT. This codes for CASSLDPGGSGNTIYF.

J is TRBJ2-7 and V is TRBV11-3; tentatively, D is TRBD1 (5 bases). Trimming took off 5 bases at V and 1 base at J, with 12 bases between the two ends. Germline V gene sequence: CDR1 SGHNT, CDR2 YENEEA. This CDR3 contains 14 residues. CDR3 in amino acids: CASSTDTPSYEQYF. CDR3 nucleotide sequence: TGTGCCAGCAGCACGGACACGCCATCCTACGAGCAGTACTTC.

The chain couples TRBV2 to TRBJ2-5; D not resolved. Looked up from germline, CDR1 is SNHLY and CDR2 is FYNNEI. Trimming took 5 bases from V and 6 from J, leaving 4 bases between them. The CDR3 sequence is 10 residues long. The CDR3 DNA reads TGTGCCAGCAGTCAAAAGACCCAGTACTTC. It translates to CASSQKTQYF.